The following is a T cell receptor beta chain sequence with its context. Libraries were prepared by immunoSEQ multiplex PCR; TCRdb keeps only in-frame clonotypes and omits some of them. The sample records about 220,000 clones, around 80% being singletons. The data are from a study of blood T cell repertoires in COVID-19. Germline assignment: CDR1 SGHRS and CDR2 YFSETQ. The germline V and J ends were trimmed by 4 bases and 5 bases, with 21 bases remaining between them. The length of the CDR3 is 16 residues. This chain joins TRBV5-1 and TRBJ2-5; the D gene is possibly TRBD2 (6 bases). The source material was peripheral blood. This clonotype originated in a man aged 45-65 years with active or convalescent COVID-19. CDR3 residues: CASSVGTGGLEETQYF. The CDR3 nucleotides are TGCGCCAGCAGCGTCGGGACCGGAGGGTTGGAGGAGACCCAGTACTTC. The full variable domain, with the rest looked up from reference TRBV5-1 and TRBJ2-5, is KAGVTQTPRYLIKTRGQQVTLSCSPISGHRSVSWYQQTPGQGLQFLFEYFSETQRNKGNFPGRFSGRQFSNSRSEMNVSTLELGDSALYLCASSVGTGGLEETQYFGPGTRLLVL.